Each of the 9 T cell receptor beta chains below was sequenced from the same sample in a study of cytomegalovirus exposure and HLA in healthy donors (dated by TCRdb to 2015 to 2018). The library relied on the immunoSEQ multiplex PCR assay. As stored in TCRdb, this immuneACCESS dataset retains in-frame rearrangements with V and J assigned. A fraction of the clones does not appear; measured against another copy, unresolved V genes explain less than half of the discrepancy, and the remainder lacks a known reason. In all, the sample holds hundreds of thousands of clones, and roughly 84% of those were seen once. The ten largest account for approximately 12% of the sample. The sample comprised PBMCs. Receptor source: a man aged 18-30 years in good health and CMV-seropositive.

The J gene is TRBJ2-7, the V gene TRBV29-1, with 12 bases lining up with TRBD2. The CDR3 sequence is 16 residues long. After removal of 6 bases from V and 1 base from J, the junction contained 10 bases not matched to a gene. The germline gives CDR1 SQVTM, CDR2 ANQGSEA. The CDR3 sequence is CSVSPGLAGPSYEQYF. The CDR3 region has the DNA TGCAGCGTATCTCCGGGACTAGCGGGTCCTTCCTACGAGCAGTACTTC.

This rearrangement joins TRBV30 to TRBJ2-2; 11 nucleotides align to TRBD1. Germline V gives CDR1 GTSNPN, CDR2 SVGIG (reference sequence). V lost 3 bases, J lost 5 bases, and 5 bases stayed unmatched. The length of the CDR3 is 15 residues. As DNA, the CDR3 is TGTGCCTGGAGAGGAGGGACAGGGGGGACCGGGGAGCTGTTTTTT. It codes for CAWRGGTGGTGELFF.

V usage is TRBV10-2 and J usage is TRBJ1-4, with a weak D call TRBD1 (5 bases). CDR1 and CDR2 from the germline V gene are WSHSY and SAAADI. V lost 0 bases and J 6 bases, leaving 11 bases between the germline ends. The CDR3 contains 15 residues. The DNA for the CDR3 is TGCGCCAGCAGTGAGTCGAAAGGGGCGGATGAAAAACTGTTTTTT. Translated, it gives CASSESKGADEKLFF.

This sequence joins TRBV2 and TRBJ1-3; no reliable D call. The V and J ends lost 2 bases and 7 bases respectively, with 6 bases between them. The CDR3 spans 12 residues. CDR1 SNHLY and CDR2 FYNNEI come from the germline V gene. The CDR3: CASSESVNTIYF. The CDR3 coding sequence is TGTGCCAGCAGTGAATCGGTGAACACCATATATTTT.

The chain couples TRBV2 to TRBJ1-2, with no clear D. Trimming shortened V by 1 base and J by 2 bases, and 8 bases separated the two germline ends. This CDR3 comprises 14 residues. From germline, CDR1 is SNHLY and CDR2 FYNNEI. CDR3 sequence (DNA): TGTGCCAGCAGTGAAGGGCAGGTAAACTATGGCTACACCTTC. Amino acid sequence: CASSEGQVNYGYTF.

The V gene is TRBV10-3, the J gene TRBJ2-5; D unclear. V lost 0 bases, J lost 7 bases, and 21 bases lay in between. Per germline, CDR1 ENHRY and CDR2 SYGVKD. This CDR3 contains 17 residues. The CDR3 DNA sequence: TGTGCCATCAGTGAGTCCACCGGTCGGCAACCCCGCGGGACCCAGTACTTC. It yields the protein CAISESTGRQPRGTQYF.

In its sample, this clone was seen once. The chain joins TRBV28 to TRBJ1-2; 8 nucleotides match TRBD1. The CDR3 is 15 residues long. V trimming: 3 bases; J trimming: 4 bases; junction bases outside the gene matches: 7. The germline V gene has CDR1 MDHEN and CDR2 SYDVKM. CDR3 in amino acids: CASSFPGQGRYGYTF. The CDR3 DNA sequence: TGTGCCAGCAGTTTTCCAGGACAGGGACGCTATGGCTACACCTTC.

The chain joins TRBV5-6 to TRBJ2-1; a weak D match, TRBD2 (5 bases). CDR1 SGHDT and CDR2 YYEEEE come from the germline V gene. The CDR3 has 12 amino acids. V was pared by 2 bases and J by 7 bases, with 7 bases between. The CDR3 DNA reads TGTGCCAGCAGCTTCGGCGGGAATGAGCAGTTCTTC. Protein sequence: CASSFGGNEQFF.

The rearrangement uses TRBV6-1 and TRBJ1-5; D call uncertain. From germline, CDR1 is MNHNS and CDR2 SASEGT. V lost 8 bases and J 1 base, leaving 9 bases between the germline ends. The CDR3 is made up of 13 amino acids. The CDR3 spells CASGGVSNQPQHF. The CDR3, as DNA: TGTGCCAGCGGCGGAGTGAGCAATCAGCCCCAGCATTTT.